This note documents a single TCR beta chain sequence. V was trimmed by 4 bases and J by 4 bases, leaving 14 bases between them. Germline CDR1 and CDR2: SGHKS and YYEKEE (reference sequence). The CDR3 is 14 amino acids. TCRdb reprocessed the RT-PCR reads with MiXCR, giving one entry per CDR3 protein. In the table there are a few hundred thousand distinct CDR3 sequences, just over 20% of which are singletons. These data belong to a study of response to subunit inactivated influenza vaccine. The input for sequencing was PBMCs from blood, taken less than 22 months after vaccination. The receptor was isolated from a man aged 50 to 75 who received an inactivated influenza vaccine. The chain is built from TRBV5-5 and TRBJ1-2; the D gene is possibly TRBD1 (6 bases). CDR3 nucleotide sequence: TGTGCCAGCAGCACACAACAGGGTCGCTATGGCTACACCTTC. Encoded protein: CASSTQQGRYGYTF.